The 29 T cell receptor beta chains below were found in one sample sequenced in a study of human T cells and chemical hapten exposure. Time point of the sample: pre-sensitization, week 0. Treatment indicated: therapeutic diphenylcyclopropenone sensitization with weekly scalp DPC. A single record per CDR3 protein comes from TCRdb applying MiXCR to the RACE reads. Of approximately 400,000 distinct CDR3 sequences listed, 4.5% to 5.5% were seen once; the top ten hold roughly 2.6%. The sequencing used whole blood, collected in connection with sensitization to the hapten diphenylcyclopropenone (DPC). Receptors originate from a woman aged 45-60 years with alopecia areata. Some clones in this sample may be carry-over from other donors' samples.

This clonotype was observed many times. The rearrangement links TRBV29-1 to TRBJ1-2; D may be TRBD1 (6 bases). CDR3 size: 14 residues. Trimming cost V 1 base and J 5 bases, with 14 bases left between them. Germline-derived CDR1 and CDR2 are SQVTM and ANQGSEA. DNA for the CDR3: TGCAGCGTTGAAGGAGGGGGGTCGGAGTATGGCTACACCTTC. It translates to CSVEGGGSEYGYTF.

This clonotype was seen only a few times. The chain employs TRBV3-1 and TRBJ1-3, with D possibly TRBD1 on 5 matching bases. Per the germline V gene, CDR1 is LGHDT and CDR2 is YNNKEL (reference sequence). V dropped 3 bases and J dropped 6 bases, with 6 bases sitting between them. CDR3 size: 12 residues. The CDR3 loop reads CASSQGENTIYF. CDR3 nucleotides: TGTGCCAGCAGCCAGGGGGAAAACACCATATATTTT.

Only a few counts were recorded for this clonotype. The chain couples TRBV27 to TRBJ1-1; unclear D gene. The V gene lost 2 bases and the J gene lost 1 base, with 8 bases spanning the gap. CDR3 length equals 14 residues. Germline V gene data show CDR1 as MNHEY and CDR2 as SMNVEV (reference sequence). The DNA of the CDR3 is TGTGCCAGCAGTTTACATGGGGAGAACACTGAAGCTTTCTTT. This gives the protein CASSLHGENTEAFF.

This clonotype showed up just a few times. The rearrangement uses TRBV27 and TRBJ1-1, with a weak D call TRBD1 (5 bases). V was cut by 2 bases and J by 9 bases, with 16 bases left in between. This CDR3 spans 14 amino acids. The germline V gene encodes CDR1 MNHEY and CDR2 SMNVEV (reference sequence). The CDR3: CASSLGQGTKQAFF. CDR3 DNA: TGTGCCAGCAGTTTAGGGCAGGGTACGAAACAAGCTTTCTTT.

The CDR3 region is CSVWSRDNEQFF. CDR3 in DNA: TGCAGCGTTTGGTCCAGGGATAATGAGCAGTTCTTC. The chain is built from TRBV29-1 and TRBJ2-1, with D maybe TRBD1 (5 bases). The CDR3 length is 12 residues. In germline, CDR1 is SQVTM, CDR2 ANQGSEA. The V and J ends lost 5 bases and 7 bases respectively, with 12 bases between them.

This clonotype was observed a few times. The chain carries TRBV6-2 or TRBV6-3 and TRBJ2-3; 10 nucleotides align to TRBD2. Germline CDR1 MNHEY, CDR2 SVGEGT. V shed 4 bases and J 6 bases; nucleotides not matched to a gene: 7. The length of the CDR3 is 15 residues. The CDR3 sequence is CASSSPTSGLDTQYF. CDR3 in DNA: TGTGCCAGCAGTTCCCCGACTAGCGGGTTGGATACGCAGTATTTT.

Ten or more counts support this clonotype. The genes are TRBV24-1 and TRBJ2-3, with D uncertain. This CDR3 spans 13 amino acids. The V gene lost 4 bases and the J gene lost 14 bases, with 18 bases spanning the gap. Germline V gene data show CDR1 as KGHDR and CDR2 as SFDVKD. DNA of the CDR3: TGTGCCACCAGTGAAGACATGCTCGGCAATCTGTATTTT. Translation gives CATSEDMLGNLYF.

Ten or more counts support this clonotype. The rearrangement joins TRBV20-1 to TRBJ2-1; 9 bases line up with TRBD1. The CDR3 contains 15 residues. CDR1 and CDR2 (germline): DFQATT, SNEGSKA (reference sequence). V gave up 2 bases and J gave up 6 bases; unmatched junction bases: 8. Here the CDR3 reads CSARSRDRVPNEQFF. DNA for the CDR3: TGCAGTGCTAGAAGCCGGGACAGGGTCCCCAATGAGCAGTTCTTC.

This clonotype was recorded many times. The chain links TRBV10-3 to TRBJ2-7, with D unclear. Germline loops: CDR1 ENHRY, CDR2 SYGVKD. The CDR3 runs 11 residues. V lost 6 bases, J lost 5 bases, and 8 bases lay in between. CDR3 loop: CAISDQNEQYF. For the CDR3, the DNA is TGTGCCATCAGCGACCAGAACGAGCAGTACTTC.

The rearrangement links TRBV28 to TRBJ2-1; D ambiguous. In germline, CDR1 is MDHEN, CDR2 SYDVKM. The CDR3 is 12 residues long. The V gene lost 3 bases and the J gene lost 7 bases, with 7 bases spanning the gap. CDR3 in DNA: TGTGCCAGCAGTTTGAATAGTAATGAGCAGTTCTTC. It specifies CASSLNSNEQFF.

This clonotype was found a few times. The rearrangement links TRBV5-1 to TRBJ2-7; TRBD1 matches at 7 bases. Per germline, CDR1 SGHRS and CDR2 YFSETQ. CDR3 length equals 15 residues. J lost 2 bases, V lost 0 bases, and 5 bases had no gene match. The CDR3 reads CASSLATGATYEQYF. DNA of the CDR3: TGCGCCAGCAGCTTGGCCACAGGGGCGACCTACGAGCAGTACTTC.

This clonotype was seen many times. The rearrangement joins TRBV7-6 to TRBJ2-4; perhaps TRBD2 as D (6 bases). V was trimmed by 2 bases and J by 10 bases, leaving 15 bases between them. CDR3 length: 14 amino acids. CDR1 SGHVS and CDR2 FNYEAQ come from the germline V gene. In DNA, the CDR3 is TGTGCCAGCAGCTTATCGGTCGATGGGGGGATTCAGTACTTC. Translated, it gives CASSLSVDGGIQYF.

This clonotype has only a few counts. The chain has TRBV6-6 and TRBJ1-1; D unclear. The CDR3 length is 14 residues. The V end lost 2 bases, the J end lost 3 bases, and 10 bases lay between the germline ends. The germline CDR1 and CDR2 sequences are MNHNY and SVGAGI (reference sequence). In DNA, the CDR3 is TGTGCCAGCAGTTACGGTGATCGCGACACTGAAGCTTTCTTT. Translation gives CASSYGDRDTEAFF.

This clonotype occurred a few times. The chain carries TRBV7-8 and TRBJ2-7; D gene ambiguous. The length of the CDR3 is 10 residues. The V and J ends lost 8 bases and 2 bases respectively, with 4 bases between them. Germline CDR1 SGHVS, CDR2 FQNEAQ. The CDR3 sequence: CASGAYEQYF. CDR3 nucleotides: TGTGCCAGCGGGGCCTACGAGCAGTACTTC.

The chain joins TRBV13 to TRBJ1-3, with a tentative D call TRBD1 (6 bases). V was trimmed by 6 bases and J by 0 bases, leaving 15 bases between them. The germline CDR1 and CDR2 sequences are PRHDT and FYEKMQ (reference sequence). This CDR3 region has 16 residues. The CDR3 DNA reads as TGTGCCAGCAGAACAGGGATGGGTACCTCTGGAAACACCATATATTTT. This translates into CASRTGMGTSGNTIYF.

This clonotype was seen a handful of times. This chain joins TRBV5-1 and TRBJ1-2; a weak D match, TRBD1 (6 bases). The CDR3 covers 15 residues. V was cut by 4 bases and J by 3 bases, with 16 bases left in between. The germline V gene encodes CDR1 SGHRS and CDR2 YFSETQ. This CDR3 reads CASSTIDRPHYGYTF. In DNA, the CDR3 is TGCGCCAGCAGCACAATCGACAGGCCCCACTATGGCTACACCTTC.

The chain is built from TRBV12-3 or TRBV12-4 and TRBJ2-2, with D hard to call. V lost 6 bases and J lost 7, with 9 bases in between. The CDR3 has 12 amino acids. The CDR3 spells CASSPISGELFF. Here the CDR3 DNA reads TGTGCCAGCAGCCCTATTAGCGGGGAGCTGTTTTTT.

In this sample, this clonotype turned up many times. The genes are TRBV7-2 and TRBJ2-2; D tentatively reads TRBD1 or TRBD2 (5 bases each). CDR3 length: 16 residues. Germline V gene lookup returns CDR1 SGHTA and CDR2 FQGNSA. Trimming removed 5 bases from V and 4 bases from J, with 17 bases in between. Written as DNA, the CDR3 is TGTGCCAGCAGCCAGGCCGGGACCCCGACCACCGGGGAGCTGTTTTTT. It yields the protein CASSQAGTPTTGELFF.

There are many counts of this clonotype. The V call is TRBV21-1, the J call TRBJ1-5. TRBV21-1 is a pseudogene locus. This CDR3 spans 13 amino acids. The CDR3 spells CASSKAVNQPQHF. The CDR3 nucleotides read TGTGCCAGCAGCAAAGCGGTCAATCAGCCCCAGCATTTT.

This clonotype turned up a few times. V and J are TRBV5-6 and TRBJ2-5, with 11 bases that match TRBD2. V was pared by 3 bases and J by 2 bases, with 6 bases of the junction left unmatched. CDR3 length equals 16 residues. Germline loops: CDR1 SGHDT, CDR2 YYEEEE. CDR3 protein: CASSSTSGGTQETQYF. Here the CDR3 DNA reads TGTGCCAGCAGCTCCACTAGCGGGGGTACGCAAGAGACCCAGTACTTC.

This clonotype turned up a few times. V is TRBV19 and J is TRBJ2-2; tentative D call: TRBD2 (5 bases). V was clipped by 8 bases and J by 2 bases, with 12 bases between them. The CDR3 loop spans 14 amino acids. The germline gives CDR1 LNHDA, CDR2 SQIVND (reference sequence). CDR3: CASDYGVNTGELFF. Here the CDR3 DNA reads TGTGCCAGTGACTACGGGGTTAACACCGGGGAGCTGTTTTTT.

This rearrangement joins TRBV2 to TRBJ2-7; D call uncertain. V was clipped by 7 bases and J by 5 bases, with 9 bases between them. Germline V gives CDR1 SNHLY, CDR2 FYNNEI. The CDR3 loop spans 11 amino acids. In nucleotides, the CDR3 is TGTGCCAGCAAAGGACGCCACGAGCAGTACTTC. Its protein product is CASKGRHEQYF.

This clonotype was recorded many times. The chain has TRBV28 and TRBJ2-5, with 11 bases lining up with TRBD2. This CDR3 comprises 15 residues. Trimming took 0 bases from V and 5 from J; bases not matched to a gene: 2. Germline loops: CDR1 MDHEN, CDR2 SYDVKM. Written as DNA, the CDR3 is TGTGCCAGCAGTTTATGGGCTAGCGGGAGGGAGACCCAGTACTTC. Translating it yields CASSLWASGRETQYF.

This clonotype has a handful of counts. The chain joins TRBV7-9 to TRBJ2-7, with D tentatively TRBD1 or TRBD2 (5 bases each). The germline V gene has CDR1 SEHNR and CDR2 FQNEAQ (reference sequence). The V and J ends lost 6 bases and 6 bases respectively, with 9 bases between them. The CDR3 extends over 11 amino acids. DNA of the CDR3: TGTGCCAGCAGGTCAGGGACCGAGCAGTACTTC. This gives the protein CASRSGTEQYF.

This clonotype showed up many times. V and J are TRBV12-3 or TRBV12-4 and TRBJ2-7; 16 nucleotides align to TRBD2. CDR3 length: 17 amino acids. V trimming: 5 bases; J trimming: 2 bases; junction bases outside the gene matches: 6. CDR3: CASSPGTSGRVPYEQYF. DNA of the CDR3: TGTGCCAGCAGTCCCGGGACTAGCGGGAGGGTACCCTACGAGCAGTACTTC.

In this sample, this clonotype turned up many times. One junction end does not reproduce the germline sequence, and a read error may be involved. This rearrangement joins TRBV5-1 to TRBJ2-3; TRBD1 matches at 7 bases. CDR1 is SGHRS, CDR2 YFSETQ, per germline. The length of the CDR3 is 15 residues. The CDR3 DNA is TGTGCCAGCAGCTTATCGACAGGGTTAACAGATACGCAGTATTTT. Its translation: CASSLSTGLTDTQYF.

This clonotype appeared many times. This chain uses TRBV12-3 or TRBV12-4 with TRBJ1-1, with TRBD1 matching 8 bases. The CDR3 has 14 residues. J lost 3 bases, V lost 6 bases, and 6 bases had no gene match. The CDR3 reads CASRNQGAYTEAFF. The CDR3 DNA is TGTGCCAGCAGGAACCAGGGGGCTTACACTGAAGCTTTCTTT.

The V gene is TRBV5-1, the J gene TRBJ2-1; 8 nucleotides match TRBD2. The J segment lost 5 bases and the V segment lost 5 bases, leaving 12 bases of the junction unmatched. CDR1 SGHRS and CDR2 YFSETQ come from the germline V gene. The CDR3 is made up of 16 amino acids. The CDR3, as DNA: TGCGCCAGCAGTAGAGCGGGGGCCCCCGGGAACAATGAGCAGTTCTTC. It is translated as CASSRAGAPGNNEQFF.

This clonotype was counted many times. The chain combines TRBV6-2 or TRBV6-3 with TRBJ2-7, with D possibly TRBD2 on 6 matching bases. The length of the CDR3 is 12 residues. Trimming removed 4 bases from V and 3 bases from J, with 7 bases in between. Per the germline V gene, CDR1 is MNHEY and CDR2 is SVGEGT. The DNA for the CDR3 is TGTGCCAGCAGTTTGGACTACTACGAGCAGTACTTC. Its translation is CASSLDYYEQYF.